Listed here are 9 T cell receptor beta chains from one sample, sequenced in a study of blood T cell repertoires in COVID-19. Libraries were prepared by immunoSEQ multiplex PCR; TCRdb keeps only in-frame clonotypes and omits some of them. Of about 120,000 clones in the sample, approximately 87% were seen once. Sequenced material: peripheral blood. These receptors all stem from a woman in her forties or fifties with acute or convalescent COVID-19.

The V gene is TRBV13, the J gene TRBJ2-7; 7 bases match TRBD1. Trimming took 6 bases from V and 10 from J; bases not matched to a gene: 6. The germline gives CDR1 PRHDT, CDR2 FYEKMQ (reference sequence). The length of the CDR3 is 11 residues. CDR3: CASSDRDRQYF. In DNA form, the CDR3 reads TGTGCCAGCAGTGACCGGGACAGACAGTACTTC. Complete variable domain (other parts from reference TRBV13 and TRBJ2-7): AAGVIQSPRHLIKEKRETATLKCYPIPRHDTVYWYQQGPGQDPQFLISFYEKMQSDKGSIPDRFSAQQFSDYHSELNMSSLELGDSALYFCASSDRDRQYFGPGTRLTVT.

This clone has only a few counts. The rearrangement links TRBV7-2 to TRBJ1-2; D is possibly TRBD1 (5 bases). The CDR3 extends over 14 amino acids. Germline CDR1 is SGHTA and CDR2 is FQGNSA. Trimming stripped 5 bases from V and 4 bases from J, with 14 bases between. The CDR3: CASSPSDSFYGYTF. DNA of the CDR3: TGTGCCAGCAGCCCCTCCGACAGTTTCTATGGCTACACCTTC.

This clone appeared a single time. This rearrangement joins TRBV11-3 to TRBJ2-1; tentatively, D is TRBD1 (5 bases). V lost 5 bases and J lost 1, with 12 bases in between. This CDR3 is 15 amino acids long. Germline lookup yields CDR1 SGHNT and CDR2 YENEEA. This CDR3 reads CASSIRTISYNEQFF. CDR3 coding DNA: TGTGCCAGCAGCATACGGACAATATCCTACAATGAGCAGTTCTTC.

The chain combines TRBV20-1 with TRBJ1-2, with a weak D call TRBD1 (6 bases). Germline V gene lookup returns CDR1 DFQATT and CDR2 SNEGSKA (reference sequence). V was trimmed by 3 bases and J by 4 bases, leaving 21 bases between them. There are 16 residues in the CDR3. The CDR3 loop reads CSASVGEGGVSYGYTF. As DNA, the CDR3 is TGCAGTGCTAGTGTTGGGGAGGGGGGTGTTAGCTATGGCTACACCTTC.

The chain joins TRBV30 to TRBJ1-6, with 9 bases aligning to TRBD1. The germline V gene encodes CDR1 GTSNPN and CDR2 SVGIG (reference sequence). V trimming: 2 bases; J trimming: 13 bases; junction bases outside the gene matches: 12. This CDR3 is built from 15 residues. The DNA of the CDR3 is TGTGCCTGGAGTACCCCGGGACAGGGCTTTGGGCCCCTCCACTTT. Translating it yields CAWSTPGQGFGPLHF.

The table lists this clone with a few counts. The chain joins TRBV10-3 to TRBJ2-7, with D perhaps TRBD1 (6 bases). Germline V gene sequence: CDR1 ENHRY, CDR2 SYGVKD. The CDR3 covers 12 residues. The V end lost 6 bases, the J end lost 3 bases, and 9 bases lay between the germline ends. The CDR3 DNA reads as TGTGCCATCAGAACACAGGGCTACGAGCAGTACTTC. It encodes CAIRTQGYEQYF.

This sequence joins TRBV30 and TRBJ2-1; the D is unclear. Germline lookup yields CDR1 GTSNPN and CDR2 SVGIG (reference sequence). Trimming cost V 3 bases and J 5 bases, with 11 bases left between them. CDR3 length: 13 residues. CDR3 DNA: TGTGCCTGGAGAAGCAGGCCTGACAATGAGCAGTTCTTC. This sequence encodes CAWRSRPDNEQFF. Looking up the rest from reference TRBV30 and TRBJ2-1 gives the full variable domain: SQTIHQWPATLVQPVGSPLSLECTVEGTSNPNLYWYRQAAGRGLQLLFYSVGIGQISSEVPQNLSASRPQDRQFILSSKKLLLSDSGFYLCAWRSRPDNEQFFGPGTRLTVL.

This clone was picked up a small number of times. The rearrangement links TRBV19 to TRBJ2-4, with D tentatively TRBD1 (5 bases). The germline V and J ends were trimmed by 5 bases and 0 bases, with 14 bases remaining between them. The CDR3 is 16 amino acids. Germline V gives CDR1 LNHDA, CDR2 SQIVND (reference sequence). CDR3 loop: CASSPNRLLAKNIQYF. The DNA of the CDR3 is TGTGCCAGTAGTCCGAACAGGCTACTAGCCAAAAACATTCAGTACTTC.

The chain employs TRBV6-5 and TRBJ2-7; weak D call: TRBD2 (5 bases). This CDR3 region has 15 residues. The V gene lost 0 bases and the J gene lost 4 bases, with 13 bases spanning the gap. Germline loops: CDR1 MNHEY, CDR2 SVGAGI. The CDR3 DNA follows: TGTGCCAGCAGTTACTCTAAGATGGGGAGTTACGAGCAGTACTTC. Its protein product is CASSYSKMGSYEQYF.